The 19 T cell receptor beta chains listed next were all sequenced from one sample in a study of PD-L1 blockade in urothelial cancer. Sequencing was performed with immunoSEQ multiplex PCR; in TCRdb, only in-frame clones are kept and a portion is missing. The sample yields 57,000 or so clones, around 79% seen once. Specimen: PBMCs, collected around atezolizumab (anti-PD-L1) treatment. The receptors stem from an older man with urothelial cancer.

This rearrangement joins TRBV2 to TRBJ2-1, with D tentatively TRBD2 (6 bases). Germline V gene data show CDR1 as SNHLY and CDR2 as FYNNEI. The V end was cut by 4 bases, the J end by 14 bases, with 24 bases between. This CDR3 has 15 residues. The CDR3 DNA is TGTGCCAGCAGTGTCACGTCGTCGTCCCTAGGGACTGAGTTCTTC. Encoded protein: CASSVTSSSLGTEFF.

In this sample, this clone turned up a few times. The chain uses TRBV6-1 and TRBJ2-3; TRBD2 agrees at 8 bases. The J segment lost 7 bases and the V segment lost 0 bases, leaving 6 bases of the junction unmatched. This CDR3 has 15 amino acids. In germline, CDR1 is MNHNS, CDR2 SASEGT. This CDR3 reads CASSEAPGGGYTQYF. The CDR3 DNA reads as TGTGCCAGCAGTGAAGCCCCGGGAGGGGGATATACGCAGTATTTT.

This CDR3 is CASSPQGANTGELFF. The CDR3 bases are TGCGCCAGCAGCCCCCAGGGGGCGAACACCGGGGAGCTGTTTTTT. The chain recombines TRBV5-1 with TRBJ2-2; 7 bases match TRBD1. The CDR3 spans 15 residues. Germline CDR1 and CDR2: SGHRS and YFSETQ. J lost 0 bases, V lost 4 bases, and 3 bases had no gene match. Variable domain in full (rest from reference TRBV5-1 and TRBJ2-2): KAGVTQTPRYLIKTRGQQVTLSCSPISGHRSVSWYQQTPGQGLQFLFEYFSETQRNKGNFPGRFSGRQFSNSRSEMNVSTLELGDSALYLCASSPQGANTGELFFGEGSRLTVL.

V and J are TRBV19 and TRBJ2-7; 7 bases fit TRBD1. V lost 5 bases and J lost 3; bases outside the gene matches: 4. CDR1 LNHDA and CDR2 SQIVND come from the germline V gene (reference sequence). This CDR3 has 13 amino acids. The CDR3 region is CASSPGQFYEQYF. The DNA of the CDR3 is TGTGCCAGTAGTCCGGGACAGTTCTACGAGCAGTACTTC.

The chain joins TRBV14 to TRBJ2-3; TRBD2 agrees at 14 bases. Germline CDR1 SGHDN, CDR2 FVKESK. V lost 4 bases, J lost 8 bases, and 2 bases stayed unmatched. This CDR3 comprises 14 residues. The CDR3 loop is CASSLGLAGATQYF. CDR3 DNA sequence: TGTGCCAGCAGCCTGGGACTAGCGGGAGCTACGCAGTATTTT.

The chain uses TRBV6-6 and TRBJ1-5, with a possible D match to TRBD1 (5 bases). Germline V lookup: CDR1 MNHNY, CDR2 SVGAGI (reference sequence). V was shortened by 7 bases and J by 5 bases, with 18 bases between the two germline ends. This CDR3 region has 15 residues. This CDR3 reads CASNLGEGLDQPQHF. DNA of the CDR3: TGTGCCAGCAACCTCGGGGAGGGGCTAGATCAGCCCCAGCATTTT.

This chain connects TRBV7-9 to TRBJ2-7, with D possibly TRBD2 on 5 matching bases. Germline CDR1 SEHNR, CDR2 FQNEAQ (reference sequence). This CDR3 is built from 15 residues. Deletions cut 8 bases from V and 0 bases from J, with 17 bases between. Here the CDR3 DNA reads TGTGCCAGCGACCAAGGACGTACTAGCTCCTACGAGCAGTACTTC. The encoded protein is CASDQGRTSSYEQYF.

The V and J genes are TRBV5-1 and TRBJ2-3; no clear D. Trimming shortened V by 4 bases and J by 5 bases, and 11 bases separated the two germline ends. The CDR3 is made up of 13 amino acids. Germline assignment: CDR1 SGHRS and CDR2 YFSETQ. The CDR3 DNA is TGCGCCAGCAGCCGATCATACATAGATACGCAGTATTTT. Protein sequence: CASSRSYIDTQYF.

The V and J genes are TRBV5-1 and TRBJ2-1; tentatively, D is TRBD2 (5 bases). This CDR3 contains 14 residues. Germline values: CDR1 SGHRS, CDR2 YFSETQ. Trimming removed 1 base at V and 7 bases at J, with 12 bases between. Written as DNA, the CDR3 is TGCGCCAGCAGCTTGTACCGAGCGGAAAATGAGCAGTTCTTC. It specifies CASSLYRAENEQFF.

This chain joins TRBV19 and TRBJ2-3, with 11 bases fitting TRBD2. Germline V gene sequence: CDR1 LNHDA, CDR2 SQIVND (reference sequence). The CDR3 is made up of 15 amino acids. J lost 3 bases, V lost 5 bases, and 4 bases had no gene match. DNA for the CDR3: TGTGCCAGTAGTTCTAGCGGGAGGAGTACAGATACGCAGTATTTT. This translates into CASSSSGRSTDTQYF. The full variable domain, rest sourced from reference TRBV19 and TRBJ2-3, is DGGITQSPKYLFRKEGQNVTLSCEQNLNHDAMYWYRQDPGQGLRLIYYSQIVNDFQKGDIAEGYSVSREKKESFPLTVTSAQKNPTAFYLCASSSSGRSTDTQYFGPGTRLTVL.

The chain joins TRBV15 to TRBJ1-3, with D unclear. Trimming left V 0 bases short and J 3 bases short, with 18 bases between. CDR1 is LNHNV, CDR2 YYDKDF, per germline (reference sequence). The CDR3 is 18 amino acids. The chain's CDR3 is CATSRDQLARSFGNTIYF. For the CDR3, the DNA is TGTGCCACCAGCAGAGATCAGTTAGCCAGAAGCTTTGGAAACACCATATATTTT.

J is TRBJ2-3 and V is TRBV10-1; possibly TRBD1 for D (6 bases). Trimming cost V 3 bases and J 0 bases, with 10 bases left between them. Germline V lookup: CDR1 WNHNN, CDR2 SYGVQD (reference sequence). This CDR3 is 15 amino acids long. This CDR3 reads CASSDPGQSTDTQYF. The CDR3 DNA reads TGCGCCAGCAGTGATCCAGGACAGAGCACAGATACGCAGTATTTT.

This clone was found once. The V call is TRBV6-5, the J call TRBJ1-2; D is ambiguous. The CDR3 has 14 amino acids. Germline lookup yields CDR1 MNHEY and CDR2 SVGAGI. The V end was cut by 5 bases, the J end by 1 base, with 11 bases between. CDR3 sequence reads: CASSSARYNYGYTF. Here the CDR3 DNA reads TGTGCCAGCAGTAGCGCACGGTATAACTATGGCTACACCTTC.

CDR3 protein: CSAGEIAGEETQYF. For the CDR3, the DNA is TGCAGCGCTGGGGAAATAGCGGGAGAGGAGACCCAGTACTTC. The rearrangement links TRBV29-1 to TRBJ2-5; TRBD2 agrees at 9 bases. Germline CDR1 is SQVTM and CDR2 is ANQGSEA. This CDR3 comprises 14 residues. The junction had 11 bases not matched to a gene; V was cut back by 7 bases and J by 5 bases.

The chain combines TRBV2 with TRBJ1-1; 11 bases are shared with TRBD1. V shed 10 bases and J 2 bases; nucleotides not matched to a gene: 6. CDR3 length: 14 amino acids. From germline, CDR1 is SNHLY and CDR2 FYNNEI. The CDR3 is CATKRTGGNTEAFF. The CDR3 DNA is TGTGCCACCAAGAGGACAGGGGGCAACACTGAAGCTTTCTTT.

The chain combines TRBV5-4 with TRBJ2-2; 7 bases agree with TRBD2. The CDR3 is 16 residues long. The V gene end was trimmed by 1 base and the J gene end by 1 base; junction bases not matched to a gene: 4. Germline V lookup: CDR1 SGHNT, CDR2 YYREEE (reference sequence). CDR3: CASSLSAGRNTGELFF. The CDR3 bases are TGTGCCAGCAGCTTGTCAGCGGGACGGAACACCGGGGAGCTGTTTTTT.

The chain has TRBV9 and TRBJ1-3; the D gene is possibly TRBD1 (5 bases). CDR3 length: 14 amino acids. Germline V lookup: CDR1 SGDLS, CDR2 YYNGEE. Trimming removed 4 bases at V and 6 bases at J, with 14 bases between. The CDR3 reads CASSRGLPENTIYF. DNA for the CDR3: TGTGCCAGCAGCAGGGGTCTCCCTGAAAACACCATATATTTT.

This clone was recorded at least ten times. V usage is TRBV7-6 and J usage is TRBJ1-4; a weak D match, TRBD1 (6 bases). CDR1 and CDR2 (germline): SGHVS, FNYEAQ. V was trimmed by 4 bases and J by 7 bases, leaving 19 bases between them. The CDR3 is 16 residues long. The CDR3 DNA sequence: TGTGCCAGCAGCTCCGGGTACGGGGGGCGCGGTGAAAAACTGTTTTTT. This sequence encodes CASSSGYGGRGEKLFF.

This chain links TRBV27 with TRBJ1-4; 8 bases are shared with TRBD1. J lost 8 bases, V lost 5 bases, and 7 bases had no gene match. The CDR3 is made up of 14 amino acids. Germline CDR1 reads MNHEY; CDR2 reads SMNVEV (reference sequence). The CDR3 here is CASSADRGGEKLFF. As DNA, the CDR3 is TGTGCCAGCAGTGCCGACAGGGGAGGGGAAAAACTGTTTTTT.